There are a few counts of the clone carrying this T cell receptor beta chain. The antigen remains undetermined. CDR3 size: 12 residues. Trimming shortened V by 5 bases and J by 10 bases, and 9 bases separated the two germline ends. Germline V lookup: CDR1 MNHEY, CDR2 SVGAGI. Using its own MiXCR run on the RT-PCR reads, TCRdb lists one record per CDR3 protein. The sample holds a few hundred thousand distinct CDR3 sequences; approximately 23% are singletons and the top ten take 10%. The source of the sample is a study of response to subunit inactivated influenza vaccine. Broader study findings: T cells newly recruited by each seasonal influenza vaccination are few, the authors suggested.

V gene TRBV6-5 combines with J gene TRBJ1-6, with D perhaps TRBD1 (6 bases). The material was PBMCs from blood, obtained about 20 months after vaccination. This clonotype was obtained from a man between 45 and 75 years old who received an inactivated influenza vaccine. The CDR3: CASSGQLSPLHF. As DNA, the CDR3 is TGTGCCAGCAGTGGACAGCTCTCACCCCTCCACTTT.